This is a list of T cell receptor beta chains from one sample in a study of OX40 agonist ivuxolimab in advanced cancers. The method was immunoSEQ multiplex PCR; TCRdb's version includes in-frame clones alone and lacks a portion of them. The table has about 63,000 clones, around 90% seen once. The sample here was CD4+ or CD8+ T cells sorted from blood, taken in a trial of the OX40 agonist ivuxolimab. These receptors came from an adult with an advanced solid tumor such as melanoma, head and neck, liver or kidney cancer. CDR3s include the opening cysteine and the closing phenylalanine or tryptophan. The D gene is left open where the match is weak. The size entry is marked missing in some rows and otherwise reads once, few, many or a size class.

j_call: TRBJ1-4
clone_size: -
d_call: -
v_call: TRBV5-1
cdr3_aa: CASRETAVNEKLFF
cdr3_nt: TGCGCCAGCAGGGAAACAGCGGTTAATGAAAAACTGTTTTTT

j_call: TRBJ1-5
clone_size: -
d_call: -
v_call: TRBV30
cdr3_aa: CAWSVQGDQPQHF
cdr3_nt: TGTGCCTGGAGTGTCCAGGGCGACCAGCCCCAGCATTTT

j_call: TRBJ2-1
clone_size: -
d_call: -
v_call: TRBV11-3
cdr3_aa: CASSLDRGIYNEQFF
cdr3_nt: TGTGCCAGCAGCTTAGATCGTGGGATCTACAATGAGCAGTTCTTC

j_call: TRBJ2-1
clone_size: -
d_call: -
v_call: TRBV9
cdr3_aa: CASSEQGFNDEQFF
cdr3_nt: TGTGCCAGCAGCGAACAGGGCTTTAACGATGAGCAGTTCTTC

j_call: TRBJ2-1
clone_size: -
d_call: TRBD2
v_call: TRBV27
cdr3_aa: CASSFQRGGPHEQFF
cdr3_nt: TGTGCCAGCAGTTTCCAGCGGGGGGGCCCCCATGAGCAGTTCTTC

j_call: TRBJ2-2
clone_size: -
d_call: -
v_call: TRBV4-3
cdr3_aa: CASLGGTGELFF
cdr3_nt: TGCGCCAGCCTCGGCGGCACCGGGGAGCTGTTTTTT

j_call: TRBJ2-1
clone_size: few
d_call: TRBD1
v_call: TRBV19
cdr3_aa: CASSQQGIFNEQFF
cdr3_nt: TGTGCCAGTAGCCAACAGGGGATCTTCAATGAGCAGTTCTTC

j_call: TRBJ1-1
clone_size: few
d_call: -
v_call: TRBV7-8
cdr3_aa: CASSLDPGAAEAFF
cdr3_nt: TGTGCCAGCAGCTTAGATCCGGGGGCGGCTGAAGCTTTCTTT

j_call: TRBJ2-1
clone_size: -
d_call: TRBD1
v_call: TRBV13
cdr3_aa: CASSLGMTDRGWDDNEQFF
cdr3_nt: TGTGCCAGCAGCTTAGGTATGACGGACAGGGGGTGGGACGACAATGAGCAGTTCTTC

j_call: TRBJ2-3
clone_size: -
d_call: TRBD2
v_call: TRBV4-1
cdr3_aa: CASSPGLVEDTQYF
cdr3_nt: TGCGCCAGCAGCCCTGGACTAGTTGAAGATACGCAGTATTTT

j_call: TRBJ2-7
clone_size: -
d_call: TRBD1
v_call: TRBV6-6
cdr3_aa: CASSILETGGNEQYF
cdr3_nt: TGTGCCAGTTCTATTTTGGAGACAGGGGGCAACGAGCAGTACTTC

j_call: TRBJ2-3
clone_size: -
d_call: -
v_call: TRBV9
cdr3_aa: CASSVTGLSDTQYF
cdr3_nt: TGTGCCAGCAGCGTAACAGGGTTGTCAGATACGCAGTATTTT

j_call: TRBJ2-7
clone_size: -
d_call: -
v_call: TRBV2
cdr3_aa: CASSPIYEQYF
cdr3_nt: TGTGCCAGCAGTCCTATCTACGAGCAGTACTTC

j_call: TRBJ2-3
clone_size: -
d_call: TRBD1
v_call: TRBV27
cdr3_aa: CASSLRQGTDTQYF
cdr3_nt: TGTGCCAGCAGTTTAAGACAGGGGACAGATACGCAGTATTTT

j_call: TRBJ2-1
clone_size: -
d_call: TRBD1
v_call: TRBV27
cdr3_aa: CASSLWPGQGANEQFF
cdr3_nt: TGTGCCAGCAGTTTATGGCCGGGACAGGGGGCAAATGAGCAGTTCTTC

j_call: TRBJ2-3
clone_size: -
d_call: -
v_call: TRBV4-2
cdr3_aa: CASSQDGSRAGFTDTQYF
cdr3_nt: TGTGCCAGCAGCCAAGATGGATCGCGGGCGGGGTTCACAGATACGCAGTATTTT

j_call: TRBJ1-2
clone_size: -
d_call: -
v_call: TRBV29-1
cdr3_aa: CSVEVVADYTF
cdr3_nt: TGCAGCGTTGAGGTGGTGGCGGACTACACCTTC

j_call: TRBJ2-5
clone_size: -
d_call: -
v_call: TRBV19
cdr3_aa: CASSIGPGVTQYF
cdr3_nt: TGTGCCAGTAGTATAGGTCCAGGGGTGACCCAGTACTTC

j_call: TRBJ1-2
clone_size: -
d_call: TRBD1
v_call: TRBV9
cdr3_aa: CASSGNRDRGFGYTF
cdr3_nt: TGTGCCAGCAGCGGAAACCGGGACAGGGGTTTCGGCTACACCTTC

j_call: TRBJ2-5
clone_size: once
d_call: -
v_call: TRBV7-6
cdr3_aa: CASSLVDREAETQYF
cdr3_nt: TGTGCCAGCAGCTTGGTTGACAGGGAGGCAGAGACCCAGTACTTC

j_call: TRBJ2-1
clone_size: -
d_call: -
v_call: TRBV13
cdr3_aa: CASSLEAAEQFF
cdr3_nt: TGTGCCAGCAGCTTAGAGGCTGCGGAGCAGTTCTTC

j_call: TRBJ2-5
clone_size: once
d_call: -
v_call: TRBV29-1
cdr3_aa: CSVGGETQYF
cdr3_nt: TGCAGCGTTGGGGGTGAGACCCAGTACTTC

j_call: TRBJ2-5
clone_size: -
d_call: TRBD1
v_call: TRBV6-5
cdr3_aa: CASSYGTGGGETQYF
cdr3_nt: TGTGCCAGCAGTTATGGGACAGGGGGCGGAGAGACCCAGTACTTC

j_call: TRBJ2-3
clone_size: -
d_call: TRBD1
v_call: TRBV5-4
cdr3_aa: CASSYPGQGLMPDTDTQYF
cdr3_nt: TGTGCCAGCAGCTATCCGGGACAGGGGTTAATGCCCGACACAGATACGCAGTATTTT

j_call: TRBJ1-1
clone_size: -
d_call: -
v_call: TRBV21-1
cdr3_aa: CASSKVRDSDTEAFF
cdr3_nt: TGTGCCAGCAGCAAAGTGCGGGATTCCGACACTGAAGCTTTCTTT

j_call: TRBJ1-2
clone_size: -
d_call: TRBD1
v_call: TRBV5-5
cdr3_aa: CASSLTGEPPYGYTF
cdr3_nt: TGTGCCAGCAGCTTGACAGGGGAGCCCCCCTATGGCTACACCTTC

j_call: TRBJ2-7
clone_size: -
d_call: -
v_call: TRBV9
cdr3_aa: CASSVEAGSSSYEQYF
cdr3_nt: TGTGCCAGCAGCGTAGAGGCAGGGTCTAGCTCCTACGAGCAGTACTTC

j_call: TRBJ2-1
clone_size: -
d_call: -
v_call: TRBV7-7
cdr3_aa: CASSLEAGLYNEQFF
cdr3_nt: TGTGCTAGCAGCTTAGAGGCAGGGTTGTACAATGAGCAGTTCTTC

j_call: TRBJ2-1
clone_size: -
d_call: -
v_call: TRBV4-1
cdr3_aa: CASSQVAGSEVGYEQFF
cdr3_nt: TGCGCCAGCAGCCAAGTCGCCGGGAGTGAGGTGGGATATGAGCAGTTCTTC

j_call: TRBJ2-2
clone_size: -
d_call: -
v_call: TRBV4-3
cdr3_aa: CASSQGSNTGELFF
cdr3_nt: TGCGCCAGCAGCCAGGGTTCGAACACCGGGGAGCTGTTTTTT

j_call: TRBJ2-3
clone_size: -
d_call: TRBD1
v_call: TRBV7-6
cdr3_aa: CASSSQPGQGVTDTQYF
cdr3_nt: TGTGCCAGCAGCTCCCAACCGGGACAGGGCGTCACAGATACGCAGTATTTT

j_call: TRBJ2-2
clone_size: -
d_call: -
v_call: TRBV6-6
cdr3_aa: CASSTGEETGELFF
cdr3_nt: TGTGCCAGCAGTACAGGGGAGGAGACCGGGGAGCTGTTTTTT

j_call: TRBJ1-4
clone_size: -
d_call: TRBD1
v_call: TRBV5-6
cdr3_aa: CASSPGQGVEKLFF
cdr3_nt: TGTGCCAGCAGCCCGGGACAGGGGGTAGAGAAACTGTTTTTT

j_call: TRBJ2-1
clone_size: -
d_call: TRBD1
v_call: TRBV27
cdr3_aa: CATRRGRGNEQFF
cdr3_nt: TGTGCCACCAGAAGGGGGCGAGGCAATGAGCAGTTCTTC

j_call: TRBJ2-7
clone_size: -
d_call: TRBD1
v_call: TRBV6-5
cdr3_aa: CASSYGQVPIYEQYF
cdr3_nt: TGTGCCAGCAGTTACGGACAGGTCCCAATCTACGAGCAGTACTTC

j_call: TRBJ2-2
clone_size: once
d_call: -
v_call: TRBV10-3
cdr3_aa: CAISDGNTGELFF
cdr3_nt: TGTGCCATCAGTGACGGGAACACCGGGGAGCTGTTTTTT

j_call: TRBJ1-1
clone_size: few
d_call: -
v_call: TRBV6-6
cdr3_aa: CASSYPGTLAEAFF
cdr3_nt: TGTGCCAGCAGTTACCCCGGGACACTGGCTGAAGCTTTCTTT

j_call: TRBJ2-3
clone_size: -
d_call: TRBD2
v_call: TRBV7-8
cdr3_aa: CASSLGLAGGSHTQYF
cdr3_nt: TGTGCCAGCAGCTTAGGTCTGGCGGGAGGATCACATACGCAGTATTTT

j_call: TRBJ2-6
clone_size: -
d_call: -
v_call: TRBV13
cdr3_aa: CASSLGPRDLGHNVLTF
cdr3_nt: TGTGCCAGCAGCTTAGGTCCCCGGGACCTTGGACACAACGTCCTGACTTTC

j_call: TRBJ2-1
clone_size: -
d_call: -
v_call: TRBV2
cdr3_aa: CASSGTDRYNEQFF
cdr3_nt: TGTGCCAGCAGTGGGACCGACAGGTACAATGAGCAGTTCTTC

j_call: TRBJ2-1
clone_size: few
d_call: -
v_call: TRBV27
cdr3_aa: CASSLLGGADEQFF
cdr3_nt: TGTGCCAGCAGTTTACTGGGGGGGGCAGATGAGCAGTTCTTC